The 23 T cell receptor beta chains presented below share a single source sample, sequenced in a study of T cell repertoires in cytomegalovirus infection (dated by TCRdb to about 2019). Antigen specificity for these receptors is unknown. TCRdb names Illumina HiSeq 1500 as the instrument used. TCRdb applied fastp at Q25 and MiXCR to the public reads, then kept only in-frame beta chains. Each entry is one CDR3 protein sequence, shown with its most common DNA and genes. The table for this sample lists under 200,000 distinct CDR3 sequences; less than 25% of them were counted only once. The ten largest clones add up to 20% to 30% of the sample. The sample's treatment or condition label, decoded: in vitro stimulation with specific CMV peptide epitopes to enrich CMV-specific T cells. This material consisted of CD8+ T cells from cultured PBMCs, taken from culture after CMV antigen stimulation. These receptors were collected from a human donor in good health (CMV status not recorded). Some clones in this sample may be carry-over from other donors' samples.

The chain employs TRBV6-2 or TRBV6-3 and TRBJ2-6; D uncertain. Germline V gene data show CDR1 as MNHEY and CDR2 as SVGEGT. CDR3 length: 17 residues. Trimming removed 0 bases at V and 0 bases at J, with 9 bases between. CDR3 coding DNA: TGTGCCAGCAGTTACTCACCCTGGGACTCTGGGGCCAACGTCCTGACTTTC. Residues: CASSYSPWDSGANVLTF.

The genes are TRBV6-2 or TRBV6-3 and TRBJ2-7; weak D call: TRBD2 (5 bases). In germline, CDR1 is MNHEY, CDR2 SVGEGT. The V end was cut by 6 bases, the J end by 5 bases, with 11 bases between. This CDR3 contains 12 residues. CDR3 sequence reads: CASRPGLHEQYF. The CDR3 DNA reads as TGTGCCAGCAGGCCCGGACTTCACGAGCAGTACTTC.

The chain couples TRBV6-5 to TRBJ2-5; D may be TRBD1 or TRBD2 (6 bases each). Germline CDR1 is MNHEY and CDR2 is SVGAGI. The V end was cut by 0 bases, the J end by 3 bases, with 11 bases between. This CDR3 has 15 residues. DNA of the CDR3: TGTGCCAGCAGTTACTCCGGGGGCCAAAAAGAGACCCAGTACTTC. Its translation is CASSYSGGQKETQYF.

The V and J genes are TRBV7-8 and TRBJ2-2, with 15 bases aligning to TRBD2. CDR3 size: 18 residues. After removal of 4 bases from V and 3 bases from J, the junction contained 6 bases not matched to a gene. In germline, CDR1 is SGHVS, CDR2 FQNEAQ. Here the CDR3 reads CASSWGTSGGPDTGELFF. In DNA, the CDR3 is TGTGCCAGCAGCTGGGGGACTAGCGGGGGGCCAGACACCGGGGAGCTGTTTTTT.

The rearrangement uses TRBV11-1 and TRBJ1-1; D is ambiguous. The ends were cut back, 6 bases at V and 7 bases at J, with 18 bases in the middle. This CDR3 is 14 amino acids long. Germline V gene data show CDR1 as SGHAT and CDR2 as FQDESV (reference sequence). CDR3 nucleotide sequence: TGTGCCAGCAGTCCCGACATTGCTAGTTATGAAGCTTTCTTT. Encoded protein: CASSPDIASYEAFF.

This clonotype has more than one count but fewer than ten. V and J are TRBV18 and TRBJ2-7; TRBD1 matches at 7 bases. The CDR3 has 14 residues. J gave up 3 bases and V 3 bases, and 5 bases lay outside the gene matches. Germline CDR1 KGHSH, CDR2 LQKENI. The CDR3 is CASSPRDRSYEQYF. The CDR3 DNA sequence: TGTGCCAGCTCACCTCGGGACAGAAGCTACGAGCAGTACTTC.

This clonotype was detected a few times. V gene TRBV7-8 combines with J gene TRBJ1-1, with D possibly TRBD1 on 6 matching bases. The CDR3 is 14 residues long. Germline lookup yields CDR1 SGHVS and CDR2 FQNEAQ. The ends were cut back, 5 bases at V and 1 base at J, with 11 bases in the middle. The CDR3 nucleotides read TGTGCCAGCAGCACAAAACAGGGGAACACTGAAGCTTTCTTT. Translated: CASSTKQGNTEAFF.

In this sample, this clonotype turned up a few times. The rearrangement links TRBV12-3 or TRBV12-4 to TRBJ2-3; 7 bases are shared with TRBD1. The CDR3 has 15 residues. V trimming: 3 bases; J trimming: 2 bases; junction bases outside the gene matches: 5. The chain's CDR3 is CASSFRKGATDTQYF. DNA for the CDR3: TGTGCCAGCAGTTTCCGGAAGGGGGCCACAGATACGCAGTATTTT.

The J gene is TRBJ1-3, the V gene TRBV7-6, with TRBD1 identical over 9 bases. Germline-derived CDR1 and CDR2 are SGHVS and FNYEAQ. Unmatched junction bases numbered 9, after V lost 5 bases and J lost 1 base. This CDR3 contains 17 residues. The DNA of the CDR3 is TGTGCCAGCAGCCGGGACAGGGATCCTTGGTCTGGAAACACCATATATTTT. Its translation: CASSRDRDPWSGNTIYF.

This clonotype was recorded at least ten times. The rearrangement uses TRBV7-2 and TRBJ1-4; unclear D gene. V was clipped by 3 bases and J by 6 bases, with 2 bases between them. CDR3 length equals 11 residues. Per germline, CDR1 SGHTA and CDR2 FQGNSA. The CDR3 DNA follows: TGTGCCAGCAGCTTTGATGAAAAACTGTTTTTT. The encoded protein is CASSFDEKLFF. Full variable domain (remainder filled in from reference TRBV7-2 and TRBJ1-4): GAGVSQSPSNKVTEKGKDVELRCDPISGHTALYWYRQSLGQGLEFLIYFQGNSAPDKSGLPSDRFSAERTGGSVSTLTIQRTQQEDSAVYLCASSFDEKLFFGSGTQLSVL.

The rearrangement uses TRBV24-1 and TRBJ2-1; 7 positions agree with TRBD1. CDR1 and CDR2 (germline): KGHDR, SFDVKD. J gave up 4 bases and V 5 bases, and 4 bases lay outside the gene matches. There are 14 residues in the CDR3. CDR3 in amino acids: CATSVGGAYNEQFF. The DNA for the CDR3 is TGTGCCACCAGTGTAGGGGGCGCGTACAATGAGCAGTTCTTC.

V gene TRBV7-2 combines with J gene TRBJ2-2, with 8 bases matching TRBD1. Germline CDR1 SGHTA, CDR2 FQGNSA. V was clipped by 5 bases and J by 0 bases; unmatched bases: 2. CDR3 length: 15 amino acids. In DNA, the CDR3 is TGTGCCAGCAGCCGGACAGGGCCGAACACCGGGGAGCTGTTTTTT. As protein: CASSRTGPNTGELFF.

In this sample, this clonotype turned up a few times. This chain links TRBV10-3 with TRBJ2-7; 8 nucleotides line up with TRBD2. The CDR3 loop spans 14 amino acids. Losses at the gene ends were 8 bases for V and 4 bases for J; bases not matched to a gene: 10. The V gene's germline CDR1 is ENHRY and CDR2 SYGVKD. The CDR3 here is CAILDGTRGYEQYF. The CDR3 DNA follows: TGTGCCATCCTAGATGGGACTAGGGGTTACGAGCAGTACTTC.

This clonotype has only a few counts. The rearrangement links TRBV7-6 to TRBJ2-1, with D possibly called TRBD1 or TRBD2 (5 bases each). CDR3 length: 16 amino acids. Trimming pared 5 bases from V and 0 bases from J, leaving 14 bases between. CDR1 and CDR2 (germline): SGHVS, FNYEAQ. This CDR3 is CASSPRGASSYNEQFF. The CDR3 coding sequence is TGTGCCAGCAGCCCACGGGGCGCAAGCTCCTACAATGAGCAGTTCTTC. Full variable domain (rest looked up from reference TRBV7-6 and TRBJ2-1): GAGVSQSPRYKVTKRGQDVALRCDPISGHVSLYWYRQALGQGPEFLTYFNYEAQQDKSGLPNDRFSAERPEGSISTLTIQRTEQRDSAMYRCASSPRGASSYNEQFFGPGTRLTVL.

This chain joins TRBV7-2 and TRBJ1-4, with D hard to call. Germline CDR1 reads SGHTA; CDR2 reads FQGNSA. CDR3 length: 11 amino acids. Between the trimmed V and J ends, which lost 1 base and 10 bases, there was a span of 4 bases. Here the CDR3 reads CASSLVGKLFF. CDR3 bases: TGTGCCAGCAGCTTAGTTGGAAAACTGTTTTTT. Complete variable domain (other parts from reference TRBV7-2 and TRBJ1-4): GAGVSQSPSNKVTEKGKDVELRCDPISGHTALYWYRQSLGQGLEFLIYFQGNSAPDKSGLPSDRFSAERTGGSVSTLTIQRTQQEDSAVYLCASSLVGKLFFGSGTQLSVL.

The chain has TRBV20-1 and TRBJ2-7; D is undetermined. This CDR3 region has 15 residues. Germline V gene lookup returns CDR1 DFQATT and CDR2 SNEGSKA (reference sequence). Trimming stripped 1 base from V and 7 bases from J, with 20 bases between. This chain's CDR3 is CSARGPQSLWGEQYF. CDR3 nucleotides: TGCAGTGCTAGAGGCCCCCAGTCGCTATGGGGAGAGCAGTACTTC.

As regards this clonotype: Mismatch with germline at one junction end may stem from a read error. The chain carries TRBV7-6 and TRBJ2-7; tentatively, D is TRBD1 (7 bases). This CDR3 comprises 14 residues. Germline-derived CDR1 and CDR2 are SGHVS and FNYEAQ. CDR3 amino acids: CASSSRTGGEERFF. DNA of the CDR3: TGTGCCAGCAGCTCCCGGACAGGTGGGGAGGAAAGGTTCTTC.

The chain carries TRBV15 and TRBJ2-5, with a possible D match to TRBD2 (7 bases). V lost 0 bases, J lost 1 base, and 9 bases lay in between. Germline V CDR1 and CDR2: LNHNV, YYDKDF (reference sequence). CDR3 length: 15 residues. CDR3 nucleotides: TGTGCCACCAGCAGAGACGCGGGGGCCCAAGAGACCCAGTACTTC. Its protein is CATSRDAGAQETQYF.

This chain joins TRBV11-2 and TRBJ2-1, with D possibly being TRBD2 (7 bases). Germline CDR1 reads SGHAT; CDR2 reads FQNNGV. The ends were cut back, 5 bases at V and 14 bases at J, with 25 bases in the middle. The CDR3 has 15 residues. DNA of the CDR3: TGTGCCAGCAGCCCTAACTCTGGCGGGGGCCTGAGTAAGTTCTTC. Protein product: CASSPNSGGGLSKFF.

The CDR3 region has the DNA TGTGCCAGCAGTCCATGGCCGGGCCCCAACTACGAGCAGTACTTC. This gives the protein CASSPWPGPNYEQYF. V is TRBV27 and J is TRBJ2-7; the D is unclear. Germline-derived CDR1 and CDR2 are MNHEY and SMNVEV (reference sequence). V was pared by 5 bases and J by 3 bases, with 17 bases between. This CDR3 contains 15 residues.

The sample holds many counts of this clonotype. The chain has TRBV27 and TRBJ1-2; possibly TRBD1 for D (5 bases). With 5 bases removed from V and 4 bases from J, the gap between germline ends came to 20 bases. Germline assignment: CDR1 MNHEY and CDR2 SMNVEV (reference sequence). The CDR3 totals 16 residues. DNA for the CDR3: TGTGCCAGCAGTCCCCGGGGCGGCAGGGTTCCCTATGGCTACACCTTC. Protein: CASSPRGGRVPYGYTF.

This chain links TRBV30 with TRBJ1-1, with a tentative D call TRBD1 (5 bases). Trimming removed 1 base at V and 5 bases at J, with 14 bases between. This CDR3 is built from 14 residues. The germline CDR1 and CDR2 sequences are GTSNPN and SVGIG (reference sequence). The CDR3 here is CAWSDQGEETEAFF. In nucleotides, the CDR3 is TGTGCCTGGAGTGACCAGGGCGAGGAGACTGAAGCTTTCTTT.

Only a few counts were recorded for this clonotype. This chain links TRBV4-1 with TRBJ1-1; 9 bases are shared with TRBD1. Germline CDR1 is MGHRA and CDR2 is YSYEKL. Unmatched junction bases numbered 2, after V lost 3 bases and J lost 3 bases. The CDR3 has 14 residues. Here the CDR3 DNA reads TGCGCCAGCAGCCAGGACAGGGGAGACACTGAAGCTTTCTTT. It codes for CASSQDRGDTEAFF.